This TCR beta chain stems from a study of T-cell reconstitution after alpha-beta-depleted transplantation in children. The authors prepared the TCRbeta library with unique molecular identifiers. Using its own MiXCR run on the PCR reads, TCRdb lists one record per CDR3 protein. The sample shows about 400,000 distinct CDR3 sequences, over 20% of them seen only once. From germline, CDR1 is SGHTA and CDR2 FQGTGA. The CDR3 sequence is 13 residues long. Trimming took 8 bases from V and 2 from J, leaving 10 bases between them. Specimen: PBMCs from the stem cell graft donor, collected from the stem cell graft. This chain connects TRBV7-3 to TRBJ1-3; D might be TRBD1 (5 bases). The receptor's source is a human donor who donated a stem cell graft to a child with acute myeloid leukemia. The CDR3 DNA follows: TGTGCCAGCGGGTCAGGGCCTGGAAACACCATATATTTT. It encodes CASGSGPGNTIYF.